This T cell receptor beta chain was captured by sequencing in a study of cytomegalovirus exposure and HLA in healthy donors. Overall study findings and caveats: HLA alleles were associated with 15,000 to 20,000 TCR beta sequences in a later analysis at 0.05 false discovery rate.

The CDR3 runs to 12 residues. Germline CDR1 reads SGHRS; CDR2 reads YFSETQ. Trimming stripped 2 bases from V and 5 bases from J, with 8 bases between. A multiplex PCR was run with 60 Vbeta primers and 13 Jbeta primers. Data came from immunoSEQ multiplex PCR; TCRdb stores just in-frame clones and leaves some out. The table includes 120,000 or so clones, roughly three quarters detected once. On this clone: Its target is unknown.

The specimen was PBMCs. The chain links TRBV5-1 to TRBJ2-7; D might be TRBD2 (5 bases). This clonotype was sampled from a man aged 25 to 40 in good health and CMV-seropositive. In DNA, the CDR3 is TGCGCCAGCAGCTTTCCCGGGGACGAGCAGTACTTC. It is translated as CASSFPGDEQYF.